The 19 T cell receptor beta chains below come from one sample, sequenced in a study of regulatory T cells in long-lasting Graves disease. CDR3 regions were amplified by Arm-PCR using iRepertoire HTBI primers to build TCR beta libraries. One entry per CDR3 protein, called by TCRdb with MiXCR from the multiplex PCR reads. Altogether about 540,000 distinct CDR3 sequences are present, roughly 14% being singletons, with the ten largest covering roughly a tenth. Sample time point: newly diagnosed GD, antithyroid drugs for less than 3 months. Generation of the TCR library employed RNA extracted from PBMCs. This same sample was also part of a study on T cells in Graves' hyperthyroidism and ophthalmopathy.

This specimen consisted of peripheral blood mononuclear cells (PBMCs), obtained at new diagnosis, from a patient treated with antithyroid drugs. The origin of the receptors is a man aged 30-40 years with Graves disease.

This clonotype has a count of ten or more. V usage is TRBV28 and J usage is TRBJ1-5; weak D call: TRBD1 (5 bases). The CDR3 sequence is 13 residues long. Between the trimmed V and J ends, which lost 7 bases and 7 bases, there was a span of 14 bases. Germline CDR1 is MDHEN and CDR2 is SYDVKM. The CDR3: CASKGGAEQPQHF. CDR3 coding DNA: TGTGCCAGCAAGGGAGGGGCGGAGCAGCCCCAGCATTTT.

In its sample, this clonotype was seen a few times. V usage is TRBV30 and J usage is TRBJ1-1; D remains ambiguous. Germline CDR1 GTSNPN, CDR2 SVGIG (reference sequence). V was pared by 8 bases and J by 2 bases, with 9 bases between. This CDR3 region has 11 residues. The CDR3 loop reads CALGSNTEAFF. CDR3 bases: TGTGCCCTAGGGAGTAACACTGAAGCTTTCTTT.

The chain is built from TRBV7-9 and TRBJ2-1; 7 bases are shared with TRBD2. Germline V gene data show CDR1 as SEHNR and CDR2 as FQNEAQ (reference sequence). J was trimmed by 5 bases and V by 3 bases; bases with no gene match: 10. The CDR3 runs to 16 residues. CDR3 sequence reads: CASSFFAGVINNEQFF. The CDR3 region has the DNA TGTGCCAGCAGCTTTTTCGCGGGAGTGATAAACAATGAGCAGTTCTTC.

This clonotype was recorded at least ten times. This chain links TRBV5-1 with TRBJ2-7; 7 bases are a match to TRBD2. The V and J ends lost 0 bases and 2 bases, in that order; junction bases with no gene match: 5. The CDR3 runs to 15 residues. Germline V CDR1 and CDR2: SGHRS, YFSETQ. The CDR3 loop reads CASSLGGGSPYEQYF. DNA for the CDR3: TGCGCCAGCAGCTTGGGGGGCGGGAGCCCCTACGAGCAGTACTTC.

This clonotype was detected only a few times. The CDR3 does not end in the conserved phenylalanine or tryptophan, so this is likely a read error. No DNA is shown, since the ends of the CDR3 on it are uncertain; the CDR3 is the one TCRdb lists. V usage is TRBV5-6 and J usage is TRBJ2-4; the D call of TRBD1 is as the table states it, not checked on the DNA. Inclusive of both ends, the CDR3 amounts to 11 amino acids. The germline CDR1 and CDR2 sequences are SGHDT and YYEEEE. The CDR3 is CASSSGGPLAL.

At least ten counts were recorded for this clonotype. This chain links TRBV2 with TRBJ2-1; D gene unclear. The CDR3 length is 12 residues. Germline loops: CDR1 SNHLY, CDR2 FYNNEI. V lost 4 bases, J lost 7 bases, and 8 bases lay in between. CDR3 residues: CASSGAFNEQFF. In DNA form, the CDR3 reads TGTGCCAGCAGTGGGGCTTTTAATGAGCAGTTCTTC.

This clonotype was found a few times. The chain uses TRBV20-1 and TRBJ1-5, with 9 positions matching TRBD1. This CDR3 has 16 residues. Germline V gene sequence: CDR1 DFQATT, CDR2 SNEGSKA (reference sequence). V lost 6 bases and J lost 4; bases outside the gene matches: 13. CDR3 region: CSAPSWTGDANQPQHF. CDR3 sequence (DNA): TGCAGTGCCCCCTCTTGGACAGGGGACGCGAATCAGCCCCAGCATTTT.

This clonotype was counted at least ten times. The chain carries TRBV7-3 and TRBJ1-2, with a possible D match to TRBD1 (6 bases). The V and J ends lost 0 bases and 6 bases respectively, with 11 bases between them. Per the germline V gene, CDR1 is SGHTA and CDR2 is FQGTGA. The CDR3 consists of 14 residues. CDR3 nucleotide sequence: TGTGCCAGCAGCTTAACCTCGCAGGGGCATGGCTACACCTTC. This codes for CASSLTSQGHGYTF.

This clonotype was picked up many times. The CDR3 DNA is TGTGCCAGCAGTTCCACCCAGGGGGCTAATTCCTACGAGCAGTACTTC. Translating gives CASSSTQGANSYEQYF. The V call is TRBV6-2 or TRBV6-3, the J call TRBJ2-7, with TRBD1 matching 8 bases. V gave up 4 bases and J gave up 1 base; unmatched junction bases: 9. In germline, CDR1 is MNHEY, CDR2 SVGEGT. The CDR3 length is 16 residues.

This clonotype was detected many times. V usage is TRBV12-3 or TRBV12-4 and J usage is TRBJ2-7, with TRBD2 matching 12 bases. After removal of 0 bases from V and 4 bases from J, the junction contained 4 bases not matched to a gene. CDR3 size: 16 residues. This CDR3 is CASSLALGTSGYEQYF. The CDR3 bases are TGTGCCAGCAGTTTAGCGCTAGGGACTAGCGGGTACGAGCAGTACTTC.

At least ten counts were recorded for this clonotype. The chain is built from TRBV2 and TRBJ2-1; D gene ambiguous. CDR3 length: 13 amino acids. The germline V and J ends were trimmed by 7 bases and 2 bases, with 9 bases remaining between them. Per germline, CDR1 SNHLY and CDR2 FYNNEI. CDR3 in amino acids: CASISRTYNEQFF. In DNA, the CDR3 is TGTGCCAGCATCAGTAGGACCTACAATGAGCAGTTCTTC.

There are a few counts of this clonotype. The chain joins TRBV18 to TRBJ2-5; 10 nucleotides match TRBD1. J gave up 4 bases and V 7 bases, and 6 bases lay outside the gene matches. The CDR3 loop spans 14 amino acids. Germline V gene data show CDR1 as KGHSH and CDR2 as LQKENI. This chain's CDR3 is CASWPGQGRETQYF. DNA of the CDR3: TGTGCCAGCTGGCCGGGACAGGGGAGAGAGACCCAGTACTTC.

The sample holds many counts of this clonotype. The chain has TRBV7-9 and TRBJ2-1, with TRBD1 as a possible D gene (6 bases). The CDR3 contains 14 residues. The germline V gene encodes CDR1 SEHNR and CDR2 FQNEAQ (reference sequence). Trimming took 5 bases from V and 7 from J, leaving 15 bases between them. In nucleotides, the CDR3 is TGTGCCAGCAGCCCAGGTCAGGGGCCGAATGAGCAGTTCTTC. Amino acid sequence: CASSPGQGPNEQFF. The full variable domain, with the rest looked up from reference TRBV7-9 and TRBJ2-1, is DTGVSQNPRHKITKRGQNVTFRCDPISEHNRLYWYRQTLGQGPEFLTYFQNEAQLEKSRLLSDRFSAERPKGSFSTLEIQRTEQGDSAMYLCASSPGQGPNEQFFGPGTRLTVL.

Remarks on this clonotype: No conserved phenylalanine or tryptophan ends this CDR3, so it is likely a read error. The V gene is TRBV3-1, the J gene TRBJ2-7; tentatively, D is TRBD1 (6 bases). The CDR3 sequence is 14 residues long. Trimming cost V 1 base and J 6 bases, with 13 bases left between them. Looked up from germline, CDR1 is LGHDT and CDR2 is YNNKEL (reference sequence). The CDR3 loop is CASSQGPGAREQYL. The CDR3 nucleotides read TGTGCCAGCAGCCAAGGGCCAGGGGCCCGCGAGCAGTACCTC.

The V gene is TRBV24-1, the J gene TRBJ1-2; D gene unclear. V was cut by 9 bases and J by 4 bases, with 8 bases left in between. The germline gives CDR1 KGHDR, CDR2 SFDVKD. The CDR3 sequence is 11 residues long. CDR3 nucleotides: TGTGCCACCCAGTCGGGCTATGGCTACACCTTC. Its translation: CATQSGYGYTF.

This clonotype was picked up many times. This chain uses TRBV10-3 with TRBJ2-7, with unresolved D. The CDR3 contains 14 residues. In germline, CDR1 is ENHRY, CDR2 SYGVKD. The germline V and J ends were trimmed by 8 bases and 1 base, with 15 bases remaining between them. CDR3 bases: TGTGCCATCGGTATGGCGGCAATATCCTACGAGCAGTACTTC. Protein sequence: CAIGMAAISYEQYF.

The chain is built from TRBV12-5 and TRBJ2-7; D gene uncertain. V was cut by 7 bases and J by 2 bases, with 9 bases left in between. The CDR3 consists of 12 residues. Germline V gives CDR1 LGHNT, CDR2 FRNRAP. This CDR3 reads CASDLLTYEQYF. The CDR3 nucleotides are TGTGCTAGTGACCTCTTAACCTACGAGCAGTACTTC.

Ten or more counts support this clonotype. The CDR3 sequence: CASSLARSSFLEQYF. The CDR3 DNA follows: TGTGCCAGCAGTTTAGCGCGTTCCAGTTTTCTGGAGCAGTACTTC. The chain carries TRBV12-3 or TRBV12-4 and TRBJ2-7; D unclear. The CDR3 is 15 amino acids. V lost 0 bases and J lost 7, with 16 bases in between.

This clonotype turned up a few times. The chain combines TRBV5-4 with TRBJ1-2; the match to TRBD1 covers 9 bases. Per germline, CDR1 SGHNT and CDR2 YYREEE (reference sequence). Unmatched junction bases numbered 7, after V lost 4 bases and J lost 0 bases. The CDR3 extends over 16 amino acids. CDR3 protein: CASSTGQGKANYGYTF. The CDR3 DNA reads as TGTGCCAGCAGCACGGGACAGGGTAAAGCTAACTATGGCTACACCTTC. The full variable domain, with the rest looked up from reference TRBV5-4 and TRBJ1-2, is ETGVTQSPTHLIKTRGQQVTLRCSSQSGHNTVSWYQQALGQGPQFIFQYYREEENGRGNFPPRFSGLQFPNYSSELNVNALELDDSALYLCASSTGQGKANYGYTFGSGTRLTVV.